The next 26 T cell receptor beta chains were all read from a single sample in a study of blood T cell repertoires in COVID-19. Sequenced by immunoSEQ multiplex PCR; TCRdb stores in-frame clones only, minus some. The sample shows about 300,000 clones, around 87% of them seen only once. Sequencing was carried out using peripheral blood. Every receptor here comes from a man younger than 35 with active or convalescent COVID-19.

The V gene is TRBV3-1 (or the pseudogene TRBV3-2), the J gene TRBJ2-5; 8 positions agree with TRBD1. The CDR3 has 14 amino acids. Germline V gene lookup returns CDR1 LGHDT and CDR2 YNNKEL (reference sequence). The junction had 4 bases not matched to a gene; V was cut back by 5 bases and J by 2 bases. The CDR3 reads CASSSRQGQETQYF. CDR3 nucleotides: TGTGCCAGCAGCTCCCGACAGGGGCAAGAGACCCAGTACTTC.

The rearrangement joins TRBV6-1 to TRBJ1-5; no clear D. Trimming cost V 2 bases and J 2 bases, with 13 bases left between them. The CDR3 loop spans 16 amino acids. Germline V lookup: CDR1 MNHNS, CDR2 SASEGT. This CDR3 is CASSEIRQAGNQPQHF. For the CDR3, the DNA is TGTGCCAGCAGTGAAATTCGGCAGGCAGGCAATCAGCCCCAGCATTTT.

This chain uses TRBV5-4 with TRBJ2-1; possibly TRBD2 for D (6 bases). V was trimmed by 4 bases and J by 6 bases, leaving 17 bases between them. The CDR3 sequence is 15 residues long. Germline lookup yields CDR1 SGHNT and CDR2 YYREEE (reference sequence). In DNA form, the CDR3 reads TGTGCCAGCAGCGGGGGGATTCGGACGGTCAATGAGCAGTTCTTC. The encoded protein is CASSGGIRTVNEQFF.

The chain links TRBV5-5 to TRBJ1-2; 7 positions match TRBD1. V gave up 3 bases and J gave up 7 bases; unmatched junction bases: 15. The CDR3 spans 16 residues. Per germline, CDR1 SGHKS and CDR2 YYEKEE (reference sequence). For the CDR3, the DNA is TGTGCCAGCAGCTCTCCCGGGACAGAAGGGTGGGGTGGCTACACCTTC. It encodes CASSSPGTEGWGGYTF.

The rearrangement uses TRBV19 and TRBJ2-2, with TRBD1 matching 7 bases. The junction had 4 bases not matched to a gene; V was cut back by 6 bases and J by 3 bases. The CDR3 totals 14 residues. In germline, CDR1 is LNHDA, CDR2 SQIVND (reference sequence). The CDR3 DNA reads TGTGCCAGTAGCAGACAGGGCGACACCGGGGAGCTGTTTTTT. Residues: CASSRQGDTGELFF.

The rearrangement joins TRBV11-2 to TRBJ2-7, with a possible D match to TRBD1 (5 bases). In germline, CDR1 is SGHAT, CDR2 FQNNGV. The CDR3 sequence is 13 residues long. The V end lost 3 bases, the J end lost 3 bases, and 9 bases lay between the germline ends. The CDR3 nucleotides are TGTGCCAGCAGCTTTAATCAGGGCTACGAGCAGTACTTC. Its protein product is CASSFNQGYEQYF.

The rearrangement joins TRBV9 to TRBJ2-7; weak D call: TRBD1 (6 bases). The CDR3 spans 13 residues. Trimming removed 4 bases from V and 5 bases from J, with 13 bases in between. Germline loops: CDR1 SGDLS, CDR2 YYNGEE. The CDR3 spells CASSSGVRNEQYF. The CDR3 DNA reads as TGTGCCAGCAGCTCAGGGGTGCGGAACGAGCAGTACTTC.

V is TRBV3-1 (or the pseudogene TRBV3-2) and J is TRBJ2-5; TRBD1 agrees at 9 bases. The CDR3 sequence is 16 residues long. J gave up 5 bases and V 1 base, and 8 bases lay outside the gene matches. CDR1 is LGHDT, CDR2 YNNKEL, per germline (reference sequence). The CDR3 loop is CASSQGNRQGGETQYF. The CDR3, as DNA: TGTGCCAGCAGCCAAGGAAATAGACAGGGGGGGGAGACCCAGTACTTC.

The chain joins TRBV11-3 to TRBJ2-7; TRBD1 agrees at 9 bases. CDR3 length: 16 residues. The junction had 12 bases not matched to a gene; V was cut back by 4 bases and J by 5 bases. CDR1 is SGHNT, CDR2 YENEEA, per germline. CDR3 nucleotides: TGTGCCAGCAGCTATCGGGCGGGACAGGGCTTCCACGAGCAGTACTTC. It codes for CASSYRAGQGFHEQYF.

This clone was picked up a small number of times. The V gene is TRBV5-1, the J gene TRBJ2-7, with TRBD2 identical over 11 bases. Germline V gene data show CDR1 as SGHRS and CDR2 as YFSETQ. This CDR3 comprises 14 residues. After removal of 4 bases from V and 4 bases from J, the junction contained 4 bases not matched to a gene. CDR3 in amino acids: CASSVASGRYEQYF. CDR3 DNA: TGCGCCAGCAGCGTGGCTAGCGGGAGGTACGAGCAGTACTTC.

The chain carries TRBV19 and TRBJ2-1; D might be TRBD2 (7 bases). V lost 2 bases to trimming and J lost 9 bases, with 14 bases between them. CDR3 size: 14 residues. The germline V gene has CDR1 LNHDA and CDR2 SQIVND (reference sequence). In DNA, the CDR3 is TGTGCCAGTAGTATAACCCGGCGGGGGCCTGAGCAGTTCTTC. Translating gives CASSITRRGPEQFF.

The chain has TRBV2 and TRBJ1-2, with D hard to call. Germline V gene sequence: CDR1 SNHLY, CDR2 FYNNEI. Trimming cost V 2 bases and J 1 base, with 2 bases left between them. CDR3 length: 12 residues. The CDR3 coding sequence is TGTGCCAGCAGTGAACTTAACTATGGCTACACCTTC. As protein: CASSELNYGYTF. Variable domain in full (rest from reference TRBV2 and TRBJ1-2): EPEVTQTPSHQVTQMGQEVILRCVPISNHLYFYWYRQILGQKVEFLVSFYNNEISEKSEIFDDQFSVERPDGSNFTLKIRSTKLEDSAMYFCASSELNYGYTFGSGTRLTVV.

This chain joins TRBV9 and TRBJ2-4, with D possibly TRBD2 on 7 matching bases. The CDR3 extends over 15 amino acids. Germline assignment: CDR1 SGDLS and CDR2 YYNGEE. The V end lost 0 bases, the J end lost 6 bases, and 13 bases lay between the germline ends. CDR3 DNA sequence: TGTGCCAGCAGCGTAGGGCCAGGGGAGGGAAACATTCAGTACTTC. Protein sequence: CASSVGPGEGNIQYF.

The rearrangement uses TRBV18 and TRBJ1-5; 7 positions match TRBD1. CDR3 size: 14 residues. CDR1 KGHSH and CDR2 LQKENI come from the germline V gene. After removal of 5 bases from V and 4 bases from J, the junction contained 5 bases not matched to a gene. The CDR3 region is CASSSGGSNQPQHF. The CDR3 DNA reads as TGTGCCAGCTCATCAGGGGGTTCGAATCAGCCCCAGCATTTT. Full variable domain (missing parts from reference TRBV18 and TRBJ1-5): NAGVMQNPRHLVRRRGQEARLRCSPMKGHSHVYWYRQLPEEGLKFMVYLQKENIIDESGMPKERFSAEFPKEGPSILRIQQVVRGDSAAYFCASSSGGSNQPQHFGDGTRLSIL.

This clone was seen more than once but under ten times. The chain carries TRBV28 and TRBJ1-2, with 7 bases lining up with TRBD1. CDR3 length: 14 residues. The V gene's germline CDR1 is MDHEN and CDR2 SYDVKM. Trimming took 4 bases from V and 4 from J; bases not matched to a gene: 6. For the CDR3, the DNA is TGTGCCAGCAGTTACCCGACAGGGAGCTATGGCTACACCTTC. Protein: CASSYPTGSYGYTF.

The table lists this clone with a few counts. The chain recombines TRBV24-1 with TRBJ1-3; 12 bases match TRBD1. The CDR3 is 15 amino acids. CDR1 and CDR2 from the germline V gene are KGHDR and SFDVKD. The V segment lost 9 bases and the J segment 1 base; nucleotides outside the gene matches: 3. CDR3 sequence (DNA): TGTGCCACCGGGACAGGGGGCGAATCTGGAAACACCATATATTTT. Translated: CATGTGGESGNTIYF.

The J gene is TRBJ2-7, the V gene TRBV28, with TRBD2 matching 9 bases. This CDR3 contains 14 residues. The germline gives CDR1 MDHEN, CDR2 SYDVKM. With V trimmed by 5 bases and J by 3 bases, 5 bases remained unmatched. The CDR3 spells CASSPARGGYEQYF. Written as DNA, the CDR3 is TGTGCCAGCAGTCCGGCGCGGGGGGGCTACGAGCAGTACTTC.

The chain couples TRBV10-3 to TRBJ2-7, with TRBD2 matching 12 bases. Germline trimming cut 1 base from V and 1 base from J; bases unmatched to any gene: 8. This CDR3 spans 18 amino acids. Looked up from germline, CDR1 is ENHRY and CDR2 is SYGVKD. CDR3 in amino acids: CAISEWTSGMEFSYEQYF. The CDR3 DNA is TGTGCCATCAGTGAGTGGACTAGCGGGATGGAATTTTCCTACGAGCAGTACTTC.

The CDR3 nucleotides are TGCGCCAGCAGCCAATTTCACCGAAGGGGTGACAATTCACCCCTCCACTTT. Amino acids: CASSQFHRRGDNSPLHF. The V and J genes are TRBV4-3 and TRBJ1-6; TRBD1 is a possible D gene (5 bases). Germline CDR1 and CDR2: LGHNA and YSLEER. The CDR3 consists of 17 residues. The V end was cut by 2 bases, the J end by 7 bases, with 18 bases between.

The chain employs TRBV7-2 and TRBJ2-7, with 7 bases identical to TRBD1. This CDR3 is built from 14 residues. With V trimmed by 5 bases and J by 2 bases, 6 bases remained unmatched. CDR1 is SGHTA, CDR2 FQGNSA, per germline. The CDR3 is CASSPYRGPYEQYF. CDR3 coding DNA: TGTGCCAGCAGCCCTTACAGGGGACCCTACGAGCAGTACTTC.

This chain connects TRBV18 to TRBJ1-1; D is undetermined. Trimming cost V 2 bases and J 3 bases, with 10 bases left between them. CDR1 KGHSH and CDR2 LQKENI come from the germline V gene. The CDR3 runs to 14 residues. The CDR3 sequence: CASSPIRSDTEAFF. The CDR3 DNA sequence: TGTGCCAGCTCACCAATCCGGAGTGACACTGAAGCTTTCTTT.

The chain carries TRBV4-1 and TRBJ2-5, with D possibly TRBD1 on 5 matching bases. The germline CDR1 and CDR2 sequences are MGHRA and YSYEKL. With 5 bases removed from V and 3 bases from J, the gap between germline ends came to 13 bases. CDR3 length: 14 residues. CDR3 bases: TGCGCCAGCAGCTCCCCCGGCAGGGAAGAGACCCAGTACTTC. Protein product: CASSSPGREETQYF.

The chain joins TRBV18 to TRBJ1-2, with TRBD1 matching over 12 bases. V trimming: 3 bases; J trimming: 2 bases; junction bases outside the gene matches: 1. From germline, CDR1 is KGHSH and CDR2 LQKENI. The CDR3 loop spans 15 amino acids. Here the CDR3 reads CASSPGQGANYGYTF. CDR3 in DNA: TGTGCCAGCTCACCGGGACAGGGGGCAAACTATGGCTACACCTTC.

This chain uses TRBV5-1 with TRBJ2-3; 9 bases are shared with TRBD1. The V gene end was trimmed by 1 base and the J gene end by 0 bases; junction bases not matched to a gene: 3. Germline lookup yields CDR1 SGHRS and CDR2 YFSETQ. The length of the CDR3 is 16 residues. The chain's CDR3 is CASSLYGTGSTDTQYF. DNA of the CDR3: TGCGCCAGCAGCTTGTATGGGACAGGGAGCACAGATACGCAGTATTTT.

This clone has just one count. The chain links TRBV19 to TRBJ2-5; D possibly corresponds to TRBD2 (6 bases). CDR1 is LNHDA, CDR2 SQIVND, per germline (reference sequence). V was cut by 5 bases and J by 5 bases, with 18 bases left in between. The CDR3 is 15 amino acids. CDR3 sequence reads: CASSPGIMSGETQYF. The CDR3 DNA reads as TGTGCCAGTAGTCCTGGGATTATGAGCGGGGAGACCCAGTACTTC.

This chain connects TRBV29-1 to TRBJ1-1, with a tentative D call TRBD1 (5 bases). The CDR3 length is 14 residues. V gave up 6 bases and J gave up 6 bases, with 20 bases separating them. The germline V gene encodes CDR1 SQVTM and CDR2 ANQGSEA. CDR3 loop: CSVELAGTGAEAFF. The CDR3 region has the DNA TGCAGCGTAGAGCTAGCAGGGACTGGGGCTGAAGCTTTCTTT. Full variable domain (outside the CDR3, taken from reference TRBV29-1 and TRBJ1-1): SAVISQKPSRDICQRGTSLTIQCQVDSQVTMMFWYRQQPGQSLTLIATANQGSEATYESGFVIDKFPISRPNLTFSTLTVSNMSPEDSSIYLCSVELAGTGAEAFFGQGTRLTVV.